This TCR beta chain appears in the sequencing data of a study of human versus mouse CDR3 diversity and MHC coevolution. Profiling relied on immunoSEQ multiplex PCR, and the TCRdb table lists in-frame clones only, not all of them. The table records 60,000 to 95,000 clones, 80% to 95% of them present only once. The V end lost 4 bases, the J end lost 5 bases, and 9 bases lay between the germline ends. CDR3 length: 14 residues. Germline CDR1 and CDR2: SNHLY and FYNNEI. Points on this clone: Its antigen remains unknown.

Sorting isolated naive CD4 T cells lacking CD45RO and expressing CD62L. Broader study findings: Among all groups, most of the three human donors showed least clonal inequality. Compared with mice, human CDR3s carried more deletions and insertions on average. About 1.6 million TCR beta clonotypes were estimated for humans, the largest repertoire.

Sequenced material: naive CD4+ T cells from blood. As for subset: CD45RO-negative CD62L-positive naive CD4 T cells. The source is a person aged 30 to 69 in good health. The genes are TRBV2 and TRBJ1-6; D uncertain. The CDR3 nucleotides are TGTGCCAGCAGTGTCGGTCTCCATAATTCACCCCTCCACTTT. Its protein product is CASSVGLHNSPLHF.